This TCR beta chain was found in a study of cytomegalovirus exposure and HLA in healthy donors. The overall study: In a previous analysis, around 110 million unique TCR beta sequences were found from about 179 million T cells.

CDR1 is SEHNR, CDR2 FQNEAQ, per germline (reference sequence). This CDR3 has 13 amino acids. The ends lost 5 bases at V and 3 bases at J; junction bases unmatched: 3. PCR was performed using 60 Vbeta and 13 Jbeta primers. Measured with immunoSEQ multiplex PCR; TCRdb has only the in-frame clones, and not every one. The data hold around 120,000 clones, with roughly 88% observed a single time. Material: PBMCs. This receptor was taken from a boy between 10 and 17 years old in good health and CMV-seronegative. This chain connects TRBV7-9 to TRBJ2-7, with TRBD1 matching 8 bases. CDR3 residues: CASSRQGFYEQYF. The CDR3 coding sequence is TGTGCCAGCAGCCGACAGGGGTTCTACGAGCAGTACTTC.